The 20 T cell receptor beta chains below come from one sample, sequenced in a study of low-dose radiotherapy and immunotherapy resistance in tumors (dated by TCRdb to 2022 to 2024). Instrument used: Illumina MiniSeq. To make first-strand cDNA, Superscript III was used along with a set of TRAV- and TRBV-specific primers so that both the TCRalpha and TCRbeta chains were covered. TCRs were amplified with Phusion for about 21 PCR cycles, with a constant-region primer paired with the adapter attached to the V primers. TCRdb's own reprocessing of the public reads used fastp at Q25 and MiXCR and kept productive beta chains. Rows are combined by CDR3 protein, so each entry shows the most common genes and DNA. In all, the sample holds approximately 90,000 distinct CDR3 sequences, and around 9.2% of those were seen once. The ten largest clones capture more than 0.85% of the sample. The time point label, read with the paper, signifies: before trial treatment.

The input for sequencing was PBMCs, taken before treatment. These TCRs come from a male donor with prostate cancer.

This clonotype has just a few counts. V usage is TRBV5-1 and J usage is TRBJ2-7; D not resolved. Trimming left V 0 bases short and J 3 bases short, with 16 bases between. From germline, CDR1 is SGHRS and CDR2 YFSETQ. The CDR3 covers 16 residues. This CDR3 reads CASSLGPEADGYEQYF. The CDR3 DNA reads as TGCGCCAGCAGCTTGGGTCCAGAGGCGGACGGCTACGAGCAGTACTTC.

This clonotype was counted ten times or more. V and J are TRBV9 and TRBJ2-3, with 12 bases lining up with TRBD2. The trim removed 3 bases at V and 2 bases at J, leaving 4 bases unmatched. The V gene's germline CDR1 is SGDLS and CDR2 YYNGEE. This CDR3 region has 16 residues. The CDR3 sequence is CASSALAGGPTDTQYF. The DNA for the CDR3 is TGTGCCAGCAGCGCCCTAGCGGGAGGGCCCACAGATACGCAGTATTTT.

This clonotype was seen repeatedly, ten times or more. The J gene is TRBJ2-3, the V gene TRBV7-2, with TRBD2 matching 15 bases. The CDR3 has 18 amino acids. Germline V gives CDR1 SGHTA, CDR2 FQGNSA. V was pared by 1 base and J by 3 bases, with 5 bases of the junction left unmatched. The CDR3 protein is CASSLVSGLAGGTDTQYF. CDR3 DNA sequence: TGTGCCAGCAGCTTAGTTTCCGGACTAGCGGGAGGGACAGATACGCAGTATTTT.

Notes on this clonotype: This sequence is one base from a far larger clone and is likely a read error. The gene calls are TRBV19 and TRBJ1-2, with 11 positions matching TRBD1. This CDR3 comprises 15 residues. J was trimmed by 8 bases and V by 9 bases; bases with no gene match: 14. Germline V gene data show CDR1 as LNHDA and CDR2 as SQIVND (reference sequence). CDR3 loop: CASSDHGQGAGGYTF. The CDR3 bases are TGTGCCAGCAGTGACCACGGACAGGGGGCTGGAGGCTACACCTTC.

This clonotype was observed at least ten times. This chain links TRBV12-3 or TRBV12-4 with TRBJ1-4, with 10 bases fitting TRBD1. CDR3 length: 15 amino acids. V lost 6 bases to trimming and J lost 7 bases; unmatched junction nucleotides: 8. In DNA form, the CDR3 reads TGTGCCAGCAGCCCGGGGACAGGGGTCAGTGAAAAACTGTTTTTT. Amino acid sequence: CASSPGTGVSEKLFF.

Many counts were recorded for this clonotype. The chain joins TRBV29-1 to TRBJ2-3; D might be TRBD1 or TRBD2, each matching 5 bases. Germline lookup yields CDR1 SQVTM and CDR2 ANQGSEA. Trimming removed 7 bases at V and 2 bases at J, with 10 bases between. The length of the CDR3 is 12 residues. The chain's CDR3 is CSAGTNTDTQYF. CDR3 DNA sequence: TGCAGCGCCGGGACCAACACAGATACGCAGTATTTT.

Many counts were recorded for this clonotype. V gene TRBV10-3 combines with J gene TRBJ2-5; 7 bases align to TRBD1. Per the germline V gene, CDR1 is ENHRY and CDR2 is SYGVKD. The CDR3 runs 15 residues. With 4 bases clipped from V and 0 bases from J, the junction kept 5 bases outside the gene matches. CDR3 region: CAISALGTDQETQYF. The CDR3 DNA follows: TGTGCCATCAGTGCCCTAGGGACAGACCAAGAGACCCAGTACTTC.

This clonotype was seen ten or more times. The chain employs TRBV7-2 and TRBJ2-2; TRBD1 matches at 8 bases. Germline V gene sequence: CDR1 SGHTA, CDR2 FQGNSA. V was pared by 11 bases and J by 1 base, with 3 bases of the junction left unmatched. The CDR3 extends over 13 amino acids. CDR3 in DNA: TGTGCCCTAGGGACAGGGAACACCGGGGAGCTGTTTTTT. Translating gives CALGTGNTGELFF.

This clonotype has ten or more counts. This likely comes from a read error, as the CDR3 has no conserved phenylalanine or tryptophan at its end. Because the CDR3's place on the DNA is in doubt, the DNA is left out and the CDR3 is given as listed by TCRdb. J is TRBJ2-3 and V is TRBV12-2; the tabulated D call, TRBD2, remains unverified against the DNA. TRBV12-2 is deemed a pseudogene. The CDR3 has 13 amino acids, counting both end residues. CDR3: CASPLTPSGSCQG.

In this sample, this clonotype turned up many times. CDR3 nucleotide sequence: TGTGCCAGCAGCCGGACAGGTGAAAAACTGTTTTTT. This encodes CASSRTGEKLFF. The chain uses TRBV7-2 and TRBJ1-4; 7 nucleotides agree with TRBD1. The CDR3 totals 12 residues. Germline loops: CDR1 SGHTA, CDR2 FQGNSA. Trimming removed 5 bases from V and 7 bases from J; junction bases left unmatched: 1.

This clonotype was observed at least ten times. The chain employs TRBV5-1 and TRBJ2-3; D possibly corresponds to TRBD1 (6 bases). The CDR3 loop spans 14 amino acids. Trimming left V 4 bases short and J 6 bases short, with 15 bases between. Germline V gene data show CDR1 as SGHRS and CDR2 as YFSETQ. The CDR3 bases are TGCGCCAGCAGCCCCGGGACACTGGGCGATACGCAGTATTTT. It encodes CASSPGTLGDTQYF. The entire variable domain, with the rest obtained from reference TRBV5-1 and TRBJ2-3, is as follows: KAGVTQTPRYLIKTRGQQVTLSCSPISGHRSVSWYQQTPGQGLQFLFEYFSETQRNKGNFPGRFSGRQFSNSRSEMNVSTLELGDSALYLCASSPGTLGDTQYFGPGTRLTVL.

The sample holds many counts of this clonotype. Here the CDR3 reads CAWSNLPSLQHF. CDR3 nucleotides: TGTGCCTGGAGTAACCTACCTAGTCTCCAGCATTTT. V and J are TRBV30 and TRBJ1-5; D gene ambiguous. Germline loops: CDR1 GTSNPN, CDR2 SVGIG (reference sequence). The CDR3 contains 12 residues. Trimming cost V 2 bases and J 12 bases, with 14 bases left between them. The entire variable domain, with the rest obtained from reference TRBV30 and TRBJ1-5, is as follows: SQTIHQWPATLVQPVGSPLSLECTVEGTSNPNLYWYRQAAGRGLQLLFYSVGIGQISSEVPQNLSASRPQDRQFILSSKKLLLSDSGFYLCAWSNLPSLQHFGDGTRLSIL.

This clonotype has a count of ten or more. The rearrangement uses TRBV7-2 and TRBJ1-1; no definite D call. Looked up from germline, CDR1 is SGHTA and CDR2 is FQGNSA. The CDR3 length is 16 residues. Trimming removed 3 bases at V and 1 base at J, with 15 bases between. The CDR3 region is CASSFLGAGSNTEAFF. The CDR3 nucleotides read TGTGCCAGCAGCTTTCTGGGCGCAGGATCGAACACTGAAGCTTTCTTT.

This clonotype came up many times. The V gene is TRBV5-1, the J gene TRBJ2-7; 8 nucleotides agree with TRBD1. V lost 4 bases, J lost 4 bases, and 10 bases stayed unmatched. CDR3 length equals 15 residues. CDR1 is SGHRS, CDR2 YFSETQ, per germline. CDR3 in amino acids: CASSPGQEEAYEQYF. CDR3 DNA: TGCGCCAGCAGCCCGGGACAGGAGGAGGCTTACGAGCAGTACTTC.

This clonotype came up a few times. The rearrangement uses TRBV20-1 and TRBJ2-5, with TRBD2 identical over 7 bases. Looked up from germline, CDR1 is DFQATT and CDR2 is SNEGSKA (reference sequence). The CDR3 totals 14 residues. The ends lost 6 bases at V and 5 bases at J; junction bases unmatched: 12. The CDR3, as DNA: TGCAGTGCCCTGGTCAGCGCGGGAGTCGAGACCCAGTACTTC. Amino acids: CSALVSAGVETQYF.

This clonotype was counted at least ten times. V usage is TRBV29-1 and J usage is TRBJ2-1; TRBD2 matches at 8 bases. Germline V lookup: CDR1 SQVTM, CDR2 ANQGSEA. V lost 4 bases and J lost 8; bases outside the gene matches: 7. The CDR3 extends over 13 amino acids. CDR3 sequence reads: CSVGAGDFDEQFF. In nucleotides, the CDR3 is TGCAGCGTTGGAGCGGGAGATTTTGATGAGCAGTTCTTC.

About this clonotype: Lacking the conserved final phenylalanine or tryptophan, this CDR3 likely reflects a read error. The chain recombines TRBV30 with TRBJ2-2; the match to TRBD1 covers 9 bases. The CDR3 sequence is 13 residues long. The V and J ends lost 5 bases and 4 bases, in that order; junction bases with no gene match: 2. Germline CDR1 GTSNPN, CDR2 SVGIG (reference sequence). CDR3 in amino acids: CAWDRGGTGELFL. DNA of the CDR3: TGTGCCTGGGACAGGGGGGGCACCGGGGAGCTGTTTCTT.

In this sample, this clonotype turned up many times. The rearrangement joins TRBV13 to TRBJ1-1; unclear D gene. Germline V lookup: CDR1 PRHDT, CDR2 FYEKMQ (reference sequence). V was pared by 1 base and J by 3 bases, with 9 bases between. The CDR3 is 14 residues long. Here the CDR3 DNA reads TGTGCCAGCAGCTTAGTCGGCGGGGACACTGAAGCTTTCTTT. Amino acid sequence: CASSLVGGDTEAFF.

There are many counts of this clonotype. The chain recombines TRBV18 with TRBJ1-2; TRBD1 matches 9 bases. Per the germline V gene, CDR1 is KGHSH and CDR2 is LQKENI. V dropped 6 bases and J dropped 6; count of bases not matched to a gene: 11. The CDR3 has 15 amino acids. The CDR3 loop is CASSAGQGSRDGYTF. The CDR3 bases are TGTGCCAGCTCCGCCGGACAGGGGAGTCGTGATGGCTACACCTTC.

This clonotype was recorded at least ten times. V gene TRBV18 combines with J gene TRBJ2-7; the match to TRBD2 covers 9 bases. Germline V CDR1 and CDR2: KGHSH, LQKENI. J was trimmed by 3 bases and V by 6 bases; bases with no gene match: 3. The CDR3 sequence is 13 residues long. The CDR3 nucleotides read TGTGCCAGCTCTGCTAGCGGGGACTACGAGCAGTACTTC. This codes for CASSASGDYEQYF.